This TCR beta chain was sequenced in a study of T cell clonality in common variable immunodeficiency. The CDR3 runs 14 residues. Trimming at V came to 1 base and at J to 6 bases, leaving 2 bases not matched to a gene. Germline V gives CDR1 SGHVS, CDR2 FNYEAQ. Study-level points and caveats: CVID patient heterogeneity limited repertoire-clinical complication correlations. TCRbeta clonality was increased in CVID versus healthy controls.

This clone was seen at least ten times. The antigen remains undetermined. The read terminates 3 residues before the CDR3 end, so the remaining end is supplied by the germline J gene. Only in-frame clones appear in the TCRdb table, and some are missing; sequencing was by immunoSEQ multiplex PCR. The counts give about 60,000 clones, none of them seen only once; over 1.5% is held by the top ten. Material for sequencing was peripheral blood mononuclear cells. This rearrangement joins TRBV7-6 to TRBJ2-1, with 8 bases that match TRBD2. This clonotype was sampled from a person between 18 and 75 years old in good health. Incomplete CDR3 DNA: TGTGCCAGCAGCTTAGTCGGGACTAGCAATGAG. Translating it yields CASSLVGTSNE. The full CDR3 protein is CASSLVGTSNEQFF. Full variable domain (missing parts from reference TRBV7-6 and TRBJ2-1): GAGVSQSPRYKVTKRGQDVALRCDPISGHVSLYWYRQALGQGPEFLTYFNYEAQQDKSGLPNDRFSAERPEGSISTLTIQRTEQRDSAMYRCASSLVGTSNEQFFGPGTRLTVL.